This TCR beta chain was sequenced in a study of T cell responses to AZD1222 COVID-19 vaccine. Broader study findings: Reportedly, nearly half of unique spike TCRs recognized epitopes outside B.1.351/B.1.1.7 mutations.

TCRdb's copy holds only in-frame clones and misses some; the assay was immunoSEQ multiplex PCR. The sample has 140,000 or so clones; around 84% are singletons. About this clone: What it binds is not known.

Trimming shortened V by 6 bases and J by 11 bases, and 13 bases separated the two germline ends. This CDR3 has 11 residues. Per the germline V gene, CDR1 is DFQATT and CDR2 is SNEGSKA (reference sequence). The rearrangement links TRBV20-1 to TRBJ1-4; D gene uncertain. Material: peripheral blood, obtained 28 days after the second AZD1222 dose. The TCR sequence derives from an adult who received the AZD1222 COVID-19 vaccine. This chain's CDR3 is CSAGRAEKLFF. In nucleotides, the CDR3 is TGCAGTGCCGGAAGGGCTGAGAAACTGTTTTTT.